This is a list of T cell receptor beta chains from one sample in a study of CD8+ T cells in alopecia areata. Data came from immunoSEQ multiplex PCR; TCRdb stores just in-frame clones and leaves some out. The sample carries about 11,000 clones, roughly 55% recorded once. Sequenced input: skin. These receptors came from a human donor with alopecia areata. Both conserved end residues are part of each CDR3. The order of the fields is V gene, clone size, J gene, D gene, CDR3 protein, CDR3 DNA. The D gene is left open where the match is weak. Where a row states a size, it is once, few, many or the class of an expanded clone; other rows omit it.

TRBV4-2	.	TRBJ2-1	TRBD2	CASSQGTSGGSYNEQFF	TGTGCTAGCAGCCAAGGGACTAGCGGGGGCTCCTACAATGAGCAGTTCTTC
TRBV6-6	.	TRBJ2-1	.	CASSSAGQYPNEQFF	TGTGCCAGCAGTTCCGCCGGACAGTACCCCAATGAGCAGTTCTTC
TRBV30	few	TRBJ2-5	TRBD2	CAWSVAGAGETQYF	TGTGCCTGGAGTGTAGCGGGGGCGGGGGAGACCCAGTACTTC
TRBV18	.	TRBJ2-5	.	CASSLTGTLPRVTQYF	TGTGCCAGCTCCCTCACCGGGACACTCCCGAGGGTGACCCAGTACTTC
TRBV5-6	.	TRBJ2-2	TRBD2	CASSLVLWREGPTGELFF	TGTGCCAGCAGCTTGGTTTTGTGGCGGGAGGGCCCCACCGGGGAGCTGTTTTTT
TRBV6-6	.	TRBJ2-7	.	CASSYSRSYEQYF	TGTGCCAGCAGTTACTCCCGCTCCTACGAGCAGTACTTC
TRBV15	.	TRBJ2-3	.	CATSSLRGGNTQYF	TGTGCCACCAGCTCCCTGAGGGGGGGCAATACGCAGTATTTT
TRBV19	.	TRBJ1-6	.	CASSLQGRNSPLHF	TGTGCCAGTAGTTTACAGGGCAGGAATTCACCCCTCCACTTT
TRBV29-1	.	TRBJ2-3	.	CSVALGSGDTQYF	TGCAGCGTTGCCTTAGGAAGTGGAGATACGCAGTATTTT
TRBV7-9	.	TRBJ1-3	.	CASSTPTGPGNTIYF	TGTGCCAGCAGCACCCCGACAGGCCCGGGAAACACCATATATTTT
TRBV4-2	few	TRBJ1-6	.	CASSQDHSTYFSPLHF	TGTGCCAGCAGCCAAGATCATTCGACCTATTTTTCACCCCTCCACTTT
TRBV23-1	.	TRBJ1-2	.	CASSRSAGDYGYTF	TGCGCCAGCAGTCGGTCCGCCGGGGACTATGGCTACACCTTC
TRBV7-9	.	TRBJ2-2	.	CASRPGSNTGELFF	TGTGCCAGCAGACCGGGATCGAACACCGGGGAGCTGTTTTTT
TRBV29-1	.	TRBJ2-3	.	CSVDIGGDTQYF	TGCAGCGTTGATATTGGTGGAGATACGCAGTATTTT
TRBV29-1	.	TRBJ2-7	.	CSAGTVPYEQYF	TGCAGCGCCGGGACGGTTCCCTACGAGCAGTACTTC
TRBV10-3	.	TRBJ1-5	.	CAISDRGGGNQPQHF	TGTGCCATCAGTGACCGGGGTGGAGGCAATCAGCCCCAGCATTTT
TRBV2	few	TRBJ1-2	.	CASTPQGTGGGYTF	TGTGCCAGCACCCCGCAGGGCACTGGGGGAGGCTACACCTTC
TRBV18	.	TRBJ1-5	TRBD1	CASSLGTANQPQHF	TGTGCCAGCTCACTTGGGACAGCGAATCAGCCCCAGCATTTT
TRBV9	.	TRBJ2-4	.	CASSSFWSHQDIQYF	TGTGCCAGCAGCTCCTTCTGGAGCCACCAGGACATTCAGTACTTC
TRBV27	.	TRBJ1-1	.	CASSFQGQGEAFF	TGTGCCAGCAGTTTCCAGGGTCAGGGTGAAGCTTTCTTT
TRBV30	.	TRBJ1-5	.	CAWTTNQYQPQHF	TGTGCCTGGACCACCAACCAGTATCAGCCCCAGCATTTT
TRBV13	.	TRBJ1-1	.	CASSLSGDTEAFF	TGTGCCAGCAGCTTATCAGGGGACACTGAAGCTTTCTTT
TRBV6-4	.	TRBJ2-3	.	CASSVQGGSTDTQYF	TGTGCCAGCAGTGTACAAGGAGGAAGCACAGATACGCAGTATTTT
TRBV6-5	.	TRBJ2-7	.	CASSYGRLSYEQYF	TGTGCCAGCAGTTACGGGCGGCTATCCTACGAGCAGTACTTC
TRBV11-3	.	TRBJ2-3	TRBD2	CASRGDTDTQYF	TGTGCCAGTCGGGGGGACACAGATACGCAGTATTTT
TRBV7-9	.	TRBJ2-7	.	CASSLALRSYEQYF	TGTGCCAGCAGCTTAGCTCTGCGCTCCTACGAGCAGTACTTC
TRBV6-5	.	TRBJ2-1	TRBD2	CASSSRAAGVYNEQFF	TGTGCCAGCAGTTCCAGGGCAGCGGGGGTCTACAATGAGCAGTTCTTC
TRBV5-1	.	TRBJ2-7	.	CASSLARGGRGLMDYEQYF	TGCGCCAGCAGCTTGGCCAGGGGGGGCCGGGGTCTAATGGACTACGAGCAGTACTTC
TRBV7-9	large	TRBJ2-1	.	CASSAPETSYNEQFF	TGTGCCAGCAGCGCCCCGGAGACGTCCTACAATGAGCAGTTCTTC
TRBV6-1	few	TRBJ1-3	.	CASSAGRQPSSGNTIYF	TGTGCCAGCAGTGCGGGACGGCAGCCGAGCTCTGGAAACACCATATATTTT
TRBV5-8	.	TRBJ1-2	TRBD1	CASSLPGTGPGYTF	TGTGCCAGCAGCCTTCCCGGGACAGGGCCTGGCTACACCTTC
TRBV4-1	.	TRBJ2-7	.	CASSPQVTSYEQYF	TGCGCCAGCAGCCCTCAGGTAACCTCCTACGAGCAGTACTTC
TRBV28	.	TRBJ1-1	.	CASSGDRNTEAFF	TGTGCCAGCAGTGGTGACAGGAACACTGAAGCTTTCTTT
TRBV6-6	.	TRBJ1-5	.	CASSYSTGSSQPQHF	TGTGCCAGCAGTTACTCGACGGGAAGTAGTCAGCCCCAGCATTTT
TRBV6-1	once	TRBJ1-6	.	CASNPDGPNNSPLHF	TGTGCCAGCAACCCGGACGGTCCAAATAATTCACCCCTCCACTTT
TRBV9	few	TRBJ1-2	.	CASSVGRGTYGYTF	TGTGCCAGCAGCGTAGGCAGGGGCACCTATGGCTACACCTTC
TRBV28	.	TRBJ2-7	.	CAVRVSSSYEQYF	TGTGCGGTACGGGTTTCGAGCTCCTACGAGCAGTACTTC
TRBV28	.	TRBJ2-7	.	CASSSSWGYRDEQYF	TGTGCCAGCAGTTCCTCGTGGGGGTATCGGGACGAGCAGTACTTC
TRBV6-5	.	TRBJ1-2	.	CASSPVGQQAYGYTF	TGTGCCAGCAGCCCTGTTGGACAGCAAGCCTATGGCTACACCTTC
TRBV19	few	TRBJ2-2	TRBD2	CASTSLAGGSGELFF	TGTGCCAGTACGAGTCTAGCGGGGGGCTCCGGGGAGCTGTTTTTT
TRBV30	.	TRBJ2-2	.	CAWDGGAIPGELFF	TGTGCCTGGGATGGGGGGGCCATTCCCGGGGAGCTGTTTTTT
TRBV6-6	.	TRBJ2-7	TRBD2	CASNSGSYEQYF	TGTGCCAGCAATAGCGGGAGTTACGAGCAGTACTTC
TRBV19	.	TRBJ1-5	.	CASSVTSPFLGGNQPQHF	TGTGCCAGCTCCGTGACCTCCCCTTTTTTAGGGGGCAATCAGCCCCAGCATTTT
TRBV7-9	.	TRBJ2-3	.	CASSFGLGGTDTQYF	TGTGCCAGCAGCTTCGGTCTAGGAGGGACAGATACGCAGTATTTT
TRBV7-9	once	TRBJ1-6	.	CASSFTTRYNSPLHF	TGTGCCAGCAGCTTCACGACCCGCTATAATTCACCCCTCCACTTT
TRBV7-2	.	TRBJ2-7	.	CASSFSHEQYF	TGTGCCAGCAGCTTTTCTCACGAGCAGTACTTC
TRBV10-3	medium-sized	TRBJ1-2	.	CAISESSANYGYTF	TGTGCCATCAGTGAGTCATCGGCTAACTATGGCTACACCTTC
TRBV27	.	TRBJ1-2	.	CASSPIGSLYGYTF	TGTGCCAGCAGCCCTATTGGGTCTTTATATGGCTACACCTTC
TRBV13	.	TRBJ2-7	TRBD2	CASSLSTSGDYEQYF	TGTGCCAGCAGCCTGTCGACTAGCGGGGACTACGAGCAGTACTTC
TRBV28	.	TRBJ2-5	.	CASSLYRGETQYF	TGTGCCAGCAGTTTATATCGGGGAGAGACCCAGTACTTC
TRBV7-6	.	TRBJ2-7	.	CASSFGGSEQYF	TGTGCCAGCAGCTTCGGTGGGAGCGAGCAGTACTTC